The clone carrying this T cell receptor (beta chain) was seen ten or more times. No antigen is known for it. One junction end disagrees with the germline gene, perhaps due to a read error. Other DNA sequences from this sample encode an identical CDR3 as well. The entry originates in a study of metastatic and nonmetastatic thyroid tumors. Study at large: Across peripheral blood and tumor or nodule tissue samples taken from malignant and benign thyroid patients, the repertoires were compared with one another.

Among the patients, none had received any treatment before thyroid surgery. The germline CDR1 and CDR2 sequences are SGDLS and YYNGEE. This CDR3 contains 14 residues. Findings of the study overall: For both blood and tumor, malignant thyroid tumors reportedly showed significantly higher TCR beta diversity than benign nodules did.

Original handling: Construction of a distant-metastasis classifier for papillary thyroid cancer relied on CDR3 differences across clinicopathological groups. With MiXCR, TCRdb reprocessed the PCR reads. For this entry, the V and J calls and clone size follow TCRdb and not the study's own pipeline. The table includes tens of thousands of clones, around an eighth detected once. The sequencing sample was made of blood. This clonotype was sampled from a female donor with papillary thyroid cancer or a benign thyroid nodule (not recorded which). Some clones in this sample may be carry-over from other donors' samples. The chain links TRBV9 to TRBJ2-3; weak D call: TRBD2 (6 bases). The CDR3 DNA sequence: TGCGCCAGCAGCGCGACGGGGACTGGAGATACGCAGTATTTT. Translated: CASSATGTGDTQYF.